Following are 32 T cell receptor beta chains from one sample sequenced in a study of blood T cell repertoires in COVID-19. Profiling relied on immunoSEQ multiplex PCR, and the TCRdb table lists in-frame clones only, not all of them. The table includes under 30,000 clones, about 89% detected once. Sequencing was done on a sample of peripheral blood. Every receptor here comes from a human donor in a cohort sampled during active COVID-19.

The rearrangement uses TRBV29-1 and TRBJ2-7; possible D gene TRBD1, 5 bases. CDR1 and CDR2 (germline): SQVTM, ANQGSEA. Trimming shortened V by 5 bases and J by 6 bases, and 11 bases separated the two germline ends. The CDR3 sequence is 11 residues long. The CDR3 bases are TGCAGCGTTATCGACAGCCTCGAGCAGTACTTC. Its protein product is CSVIDSLEQYF.

CDR3 amino acids: CASSLSKTGITEAFF. CDR3 sequence (DNA): TGTGCCAGCAGTTTGTCAAAAACAGGGATCACTGAAGCTTTCTTT. The chain is built from TRBV27 and TRBJ1-1, with D possibly matching TRBD1 (6 bases). CDR3 size: 15 residues. V lost 3 bases and J lost 4, with 15 bases in between. Germline CDR1 reads MNHEY; CDR2 reads SMNVEV (reference sequence).

The rearrangement joins TRBV29-1 to TRBJ1-1; 8 nucleotides agree with TRBD1. With V trimmed by 5 bases and J by 8 bases, 10 bases remained unmatched. The CDR3 length is 13 residues. The germline V gene encodes CDR1 SQVTM and CDR2 ANQGSEA. CDR3 coding DNA: TGCAGCGTTAACCCTACAGGGGGTAGGGAAGCTTTCTTT. The encoded protein is CSVNPTGGREAFF.

A few counts support this clone. The chain has TRBV2 and TRBJ1-2, with 7 positions matching TRBD1. Trimming removed 0 bases from V and 4 bases from J; junction bases left unmatched: 5. The CDR3 length is 15 residues. Germline V gives CDR1 SNHLY, CDR2 FYNNEI. The CDR3 DNA is TGTGCCAGCAGTGAAGCGCCAGGGGGGATCTATGGCTACACCTTC. Protein: CASSEAPGGIYGYTF.

The chain employs TRBV7-2 and TRBJ2-7; 11 bases align to TRBD1. In germline, CDR1 is SGHTA, CDR2 FQGNSA. With 6 bases clipped from V and 3 bases from J, the junction kept 16 bases outside the gene matches. The CDR3 totals 18 residues. Here the CDR3 DNA reads TGTGCCAGCAGTGGCCAGATCCGCGGACAGGGGGCTTTCTACGAGCAGTACTTC. It yields the protein CASSGQIRGQGAFYEQYF.

The chain employs TRBV29-1 and TRBJ1-2; no clear D. CDR1 SQVTM and CDR2 ANQGSEA come from the germline V gene. The CDR3 loop spans 12 amino acids. The V and J ends lost 3 bases and 3 bases respectively, with 8 bases between them. CDR3 coding DNA: TGCAGCGTTGATTTCCTAGACTATGGCTACACCTTC. This sequence encodes CSVDFLDYGYTF.

The chain carries TRBV6-1 and TRBJ2-7; 9 bases align to TRBD1. The V gene's germline CDR1 is MNHNS and CDR2 SASEGT. V was clipped by 0 bases and J by 12 bases; unmatched bases: 9. CDR3 length: 14 amino acids. The CDR3 spells CASSEALDRGYAYF. CDR3 nucleotide sequence: TGTGCCAGCAGTGAAGCACTGGACAGGGGATATGCGTACTTC.

This clone showed up just a few times. This chain connects TRBV4-3 to TRBJ1-3; D unresolved. Germline assignment: CDR1 LGHNA and CDR2 YSLEER. Trimming removed 1 base at V and 1 base at J, with 14 bases between. The CDR3 spans 17 residues. The CDR3 reads CASSQGPELGSGNTIYF. In nucleotides, the CDR3 is TGCGCCAGCAGCCAAGGTCCGGAGTTGGGTTCTGGAAACACCATATATTTT.

The chain has TRBV28 and TRBJ1-1; D is unresolved. Deletions cut 6 bases from V and 6 bases from J, with 20 bases between. This CDR3 has 15 amino acids. Germline values: CDR1 MDHEN, CDR2 SYDVKM. The CDR3 reads CASRGVAGRTPEAFF. The CDR3 region has the DNA TGTGCCAGCAGAGGAGTGGCGGGGAGAACGCCTGAAGCTTTCTTT.

The chain recombines TRBV4-1 with TRBJ2-3, with no clear D. Trimming pared 4 bases from V and 6 bases from J, leaving 11 bases between. Germline assignment: CDR1 MGHRA and CDR2 YSYEKL. The CDR3 covers 13 residues. The CDR3, as DNA: TGCGCCAGCAGCCCGACACGACCGGATACGCAGTATTTT. Amino acid sequence: CASSPTRPDTQYF.

V is TRBV28 and J is TRBJ1-2; a possible D gene is TRBD1 (5 bases). Germline V gene sequence: CDR1 MDHEN, CDR2 SYDVKM. The CDR3 has 13 amino acids. V was pared by 5 bases and J by 11 bases, with 18 bases between. The CDR3 DNA sequence: TGTGCCAGCAGTCCGCCGGACACGGCTGGGTACACCTTC. Translation: CASSPPDTAGYTF.

This clone has a single count. The chain couples TRBV7-3 to TRBJ2-7; no clear D gene. Germline CDR1 SGHTA, CDR2 FQGTGA. Trimming left V 5 bases short and J 6 bases short, with 14 bases between. This CDR3 has 13 amino acids. The CDR3 DNA follows: TGTGCCAGCAGCCGTGGAGCACAAAGCGAGCAGTACTTC. Protein sequence: CASSRGAQSEQYF. Looking up the rest from reference TRBV7-3 and TRBJ2-7 gives the full variable domain: GAGVSQTPSNKVTEKGKYVELRCDPISGHTALYWYRQSLGQGPEFLIYFQGTGAADDSGLPNDRFFAVRPEGSVSTLKIQRTERGDSAVYLCASSRGAQSEQYFGPGTRLTVT.

This chain uses TRBV9 with TRBJ2-1; 8 nucleotides agree with TRBD2. V was pared by 4 bases and J by 7 bases, with 7 bases of the junction left unmatched. Germline V CDR1 and CDR2: SGDLS, YYNGEE. CDR3 length: 14 residues. The CDR3 region has the DNA TGTGCCAGCAGCCCTTGGACTAGCATAAATGAGCAGTTCTTC. Protein sequence: CASSPWTSINEQFF.

The V and J genes are TRBV27 and TRBJ2-7; D is unresolved. This CDR3 spans 12 amino acids. Per the germline V gene, CDR1 is MNHEY and CDR2 is SMNVEV (reference sequence). V lost 10 bases and J lost 4, with 14 bases in between. The CDR3 here is CAIPGSIYEQYF. In DNA, the CDR3 is TGTGCCATTCCGGGTTCGATATACGAGCAGTACTTC.

This chain links TRBV4-2 with TRBJ1-6; 8 bases match TRBD1. Trimming took 8 bases from V and 7 from J; bases not matched to a gene: 19. Germline lookup yields CDR1 LGHNA and CDR2 YNFKEQ. The CDR3 consists of 18 residues. CDR3 residues: CASGRKGNQGAKNSPLHF. CDR3 bases: TGTGCCAGCGGACGGAAGGGGAACCAGGGGGCGAAGAATTCACCCCTCCACTTT.

The CDR3 reads CASSSTTGAAYEQYF. The CDR3 DNA is TGTGCCAGCAGCTCTACGACAGGGGCCGCATACGAGCAGTACTTC. The chain combines TRBV7-9 with TRBJ2-7; 8 nucleotides match TRBD1. The CDR3 is 15 residues long. V lost 4 bases, J lost 4 bases, and 9 bases stayed unmatched. Germline lookup yields CDR1 SEHNR and CDR2 FQNEAQ (reference sequence).

The V call is TRBV19, the J call TRBJ2-1; 12 bases line up with TRBD2. The trim removed 4 bases at V and 7 bases at J, leaving 11 bases unmatched. This CDR3 contains 17 residues. CDR1 is LNHDA and CDR2 is SQIVND in the germline V gene (reference sequence). Here the CDR3 DNA reads TGTGCCAGTAGTAACCCGCTAGCGGGGGGGCCTCGGAATGAGCAGTTCTTC. As protein: CASSNPLAGGPRNEQFF.

The gene calls are TRBV2 and TRBJ2-7; 8 positions agree with TRBD1. The CDR3 totals 16 residues. The trim removed 0 bases at V and 5 bases at J, leaving 9 bases unmatched. Germline CDR1 SNHLY, CDR2 FYNNEI. The DNA of the CDR3 is TGTGCCAGCAGTGAAGCGCGGAGGACAGGGAGGCACGAGCAGTACTTC. Translated: CASSEARRTGRHEQYF. The complete variable domain, with remaining parts taken from reference TRBV2 and TRBJ2-7, reads EPEVTQTPSHQVTQMGQEVILRCVPISNHLYFYWYRQILGQKVEFLVSFYNNEISEKSEIFDDQFSVERPDGSNFTLKIRSTKLEDSAMYFCASSEARRTGRHEQYFGPGTRLTVT.

This clone was seen just once. This chain joins TRBV4-1 and TRBJ1-3; no clear D. The germline gives CDR1 MGHRA, CDR2 YSYEKL. CDR3 length: 18 amino acids. V dropped 2 bases and J dropped 0 bases, with 17 bases sitting between them. CDR3 nucleotides: TGCGCCAGCAGCCAACAATCCCCCCGAGGAGTCTCTGGAAACACCATATATTTT. Its translation: CASSQQSPRGVSGNTIYF.

The chain has TRBV18 and TRBJ1-1; 8 nucleotides line up with TRBD1. CDR3 length equals 15 residues. The germline V gene has CDR1 KGHSH and CDR2 LQKENI. Germline trimming cut 0 bases from V and 5 bases from J; bases unmatched to any gene: 5. The CDR3 bases are TGTGCCAGCTCACCACCGAGTAGGACAGGGACTGAAGCTTTCTTT. Translated, it gives CASSPPSRTGTEAFF.

The chain joins TRBV5-8 to TRBJ1-5; tentatively, D is TRBD1 (6 bases). The CDR3 is 17 amino acids. CDR1 and CDR2 from the germline V gene are SGHTS and YDEGEE. With 3 bases removed from V and 2 bases from J, the gap between germline ends came to 18 bases. In nucleotides, the CDR3 is TGTGCCAGCAGCTACGGATCAGGGGTTAGTGGCAATCAGCCCCAGCATTTT. Amino acids: CASSYGSGVSGNQPQHF.

This clone was seen only a few times. This chain links TRBV2 with TRBJ1-6; perhaps TRBD1 as D (5 bases). The CDR3 runs 15 residues. Between the trimmed V and J ends, which lost 5 bases and 0 bases, there was a span of 8 bases. The V gene's germline CDR1 is SNHLY and CDR2 FYNNEI. DNA for the CDR3: TGTGCCAGCAGTCGACAGAGCTCCTATAATTCACCCCTCCACTTT. Translating gives CASSRQSSYNSPLHF.

This clone was seen a few times. This chain links TRBV4-3 with TRBJ2-7, with D hard to call. V lost 1 base and J 1 base, leaving 8 bases between the germline ends. The CDR3 has 14 amino acids. In germline, CDR1 is LGHNA, CDR2 YSLEER. CDR3 in DNA: TGCGCCAGCAGCCAAGCGCCGGGTTCCTACGAGCAGTACTTC. Translating gives CASSQAPGSYEQYF.

This chain joins TRBV7-3 and TRBJ2-2; TRBD1 aligns across 7 bases. Germline V CDR1 and CDR2: SGHTA, FQGTGA. The CDR3 totals 18 residues. The V and J ends lost 5 bases and 3 bases, in that order; junction bases with no gene match: 15. CDR3 residues: CASSPLVPRDRYTGELFF. DNA of the CDR3: TGTGCCAGCAGCCCGTTGGTCCCCCGGGACAGATACACCGGGGAGCTGTTTTTT.

V and J are TRBV18 and TRBJ1-1; 7 nucleotides align to TRBD1. The CDR3 loop spans 15 amino acids. Germline V gives CDR1 KGHSH, CDR2 LQKENI. V trimming: 6 bases; J trimming: 5 bases; junction bases outside the gene matches: 12. The CDR3: CASSTKTGVGTEAFF. CDR3 nucleotides: TGTGCCAGCTCCACTAAAACAGGGGTGGGGACTGAAGCTTTCTTT.

This rearrangement joins TRBV7-9 to TRBJ2-4; 9 bases are shared with TRBD1. The CDR3 consists of 14 residues. V was clipped by 5 bases and J by 8 bases; unmatched bases: 7. Per germline, CDR1 SEHNR and CDR2 FQNEAQ (reference sequence). CDR3: CASSPTGGGHIQYF. The DNA for the CDR3 is TGTGCCAGCAGCCCGACAGGGGGAGGACACATTCAGTACTTC.

The chain links TRBV4-1 to TRBJ2-5; TRBD1 agrees at 8 bases. There are 15 residues in the CDR3. Germline loops: CDR1 MGHRA, CDR2 YSYEKL. V dropped 2 bases and J dropped 2; count of bases not matched to a gene: 4. The CDR3 DNA reads as TGCGCCAGCAGCCAACAGACAGGGGAACAAGAGACCCAGTACTTC. Protein sequence: CASSQQTGEQETQYF.

V and J are TRBV9 and TRBJ2-7; a weak D match, TRBD1 (5 bases). Germline V gene data show CDR1 as SGDLS and CDR2 as YYNGEE. Trimming stripped 0 bases from V and 3 bases from J, with 13 bases between. The CDR3 consists of 15 residues. CDR3: CASSVDVGLVYEQYF. The DNA for the CDR3 is TGTGCCAGCAGCGTAGATGTGGGGCTCGTCTACGAGCAGTACTTC.

This chain connects TRBV9 to TRBJ2-5; the D is unclear. There are 12 residues in the CDR3. V gave up 2 bases and J gave up 7 bases, with 9 bases separating them. Germline V gene lookup returns CDR1 SGDLS and CDR2 YYNGEE. This CDR3 reads CASSVERGTQYF. CDR3 nucleotide sequence: TGTGCCAGCAGCGTCGAGCGAGGGACCCAGTACTTC.

The J gene is TRBJ1-2, the V gene TRBV28; TRBD1 might be the D (6 bases). V was trimmed by 6 bases and J by 8 bases, leaving 16 bases between them. Looked up from germline, CDR1 is MDHEN and CDR2 is SYDVKM. This CDR3 comprises 13 residues. Here the CDR3 DNA reads TGTGCCAGCAGACCCCCGGGACACGGAGGCTACACCTTC. Translating gives CASRPPGHGGYTF.

This rearrangement joins TRBV5-1 to TRBJ2-7; D possibly corresponds to TRBD2 (6 bases). V was cut by 0 bases and J by 6 bases, with 16 bases left in between. CDR3 length: 15 amino acids. Germline V gene data show CDR1 as SGHRS and CDR2 as YFSETQ. CDR3 sequence reads: CASSLEGREGVEQYF. The CDR3 bases are TGCGCCAGCAGCTTGGAGGGGCGGGAAGGGGTCGAGCAGTACTTC.

This sequence joins TRBV19 and TRBJ2-2, with D possibly TRBD2 on 5 matching bases. The V gene lost 7 bases and the J gene lost 7 bases, with 16 bases spanning the gap. Per the germline V gene, CDR1 is LNHDA and CDR2 is SQIVND (reference sequence). The CDR3 is made up of 14 amino acids. CDR3 bases: TGTGCCAGTACCCCGACGGGGTACGGCGGGGAGCTGTTTTTT. Translating gives CASTPTGYGGELFF.